The 20 T cell receptor beta chains listed next were all sequenced from one sample in a study of blood T cell repertoires in COVID-19. Repertoires were generated with immunoSEQ multiplex PCR, while TCRdb's copy carries only in-frame clones and drops some. The data contain approximately 240,000 clones, around nine tenths of them singletons. Specimen: peripheral blood. The receptors were gathered from a woman in her thirties or forties who had recovered from COVID-19.

This chain connects TRBV29-1 to TRBJ2-4; D possibly corresponds to TRBD2 (6 bases). Germline CDR1 and CDR2: SQVTM and ANQGSEA. The CDR3 totals 13 residues. Trimming cost V 1 base and J 9 bases, with 13 bases left between them. CDR3 protein: CSVEGVIGGIQYF. CDR3 bases: TGCAGCGTTGAAGGGGTGATCGGGGGCATTCAGTACTTC.

This clone occurred a few times. The rearrangement links TRBV5-1 to TRBJ2-2; 8 nucleotides agree with TRBD1. With 4 bases clipped from V and 5 bases from J, the junction kept 10 bases outside the gene matches. The CDR3 extends over 16 amino acids. Germline V gene lookup returns CDR1 SGHRS and CDR2 YFSETQ. The CDR3 sequence: CASSLDRGSRTGELFF. In nucleotides, the CDR3 is TGCGCCAGCAGCCTCGACAGGGGCTCCCGGACCGGGGAGCTGTTTTTT.

The chain employs TRBV6-2 or TRBV6-3 and TRBJ1-4; D is undetermined. V gave up 4 bases and J gave up 7 bases, with 13 bases separating them. The CDR3 is 14 residues long. Germline-derived CDR1 and CDR2 are MNHEY and SVGEGT. CDR3 loop: CASSFSPGSEKLFF. CDR3 nucleotides: TGTGCCAGCAGTTTCAGTCCGGGGTCTGAAAAACTGTTTTTT.

In its sample, this clone was seen a few times. This chain links TRBV19 with TRBJ2-2; 7 bases map to TRBD2. CDR3 length: 15 amino acids. Germline-derived CDR1 and CDR2 are LNHDA and SQIVND (reference sequence). With 3 bases clipped from V and 7 bases from J, the junction kept 8 bases outside the gene matches. For the CDR3, the DNA is TGTGCCAGTAGTATTCAGCGACTAGCTGGCGGGGAGCTGTTTTTT. Its translation is CASSIQRLAGGELFF.

The chain employs TRBV4-3 and TRBJ2-2; 13 positions match TRBD2. The CDR3 covers 15 residues. Germline CDR1 LGHNA, CDR2 YSLEER. V lost 3 bases, J lost 10 bases, and 5 bases stayed unmatched. CDR3 nucleotides: TGCGCCAGCAGCCATACTAGCGGGAGGGCCGAGGAGCTGTTTTTT. Protein product: CASSHTSGRAEELFF.

This chain links TRBV4-1 with TRBJ1-6; perhaps TRBD1 as D (5 bases). This CDR3 spans 15 amino acids. Germline loops: CDR1 MGHRA, CDR2 YSYEKL. V was trimmed by 1 base and J by 5 bases, leaving 9 bases between them. CDR3 in DNA: TGCGCCAGCAGCCAAGCGGAGGGGAATAATTCACCCCTCCACTTT. It specifies CASSQAEGNNSPLHF.

The chain uses TRBV4-1 and TRBJ2-3; no clear D gene. CDR3 length equals 16 residues. Germline values: CDR1 MGHRA, CDR2 YSYEKL. V lost 1 base, J lost 4 bases, and 15 bases lay in between. The CDR3 reads CASSQGALGRADTQYF. CDR3 nucleotide sequence: TGCGCCAGCAGCCAAGGAGCATTGGGTCGGGCAGATACGCAGTATTTT.

This chain connects TRBV5-4 to TRBJ2-5, with D maybe TRBD2 (5 bases). The CDR3 extends over 14 amino acids. The germline CDR1 and CDR2 sequences are SGHNT and YYREEE (reference sequence). Trimming cost V 0 bases and J 1 base, with 7 bases left between them. The CDR3 spells CASSLGTRQETQYF. CDR3 coding DNA: TGTGCCAGCAGCTTGGGGACTCGCCAAGAGACCCAGTACTTC.

The chain carries TRBV29-1 and TRBJ1-2; possibly TRBD1 for D (5 bases). The V gene lost 5 bases and the J gene lost 2 bases, with 15 bases spanning the gap. Germline V gene data show CDR1 as SQVTM and CDR2 as ANQGSEA. The CDR3 is 14 amino acids. This chain's CDR3 is CSVYLQRGNYGYTF. As DNA, the CDR3 is TGCAGCGTTTACCTACAACGGGGGAACTATGGCTACACCTTC.

The CDR3 nucleotides read TGTGCCAGCAGCTTAGAATTGTCATACGAGCAGTACTTC. It translates to CASSLELSYEQYF. The V gene is TRBV7-8, the J gene TRBJ2-7; D remains unclear. Germline-derived CDR1 and CDR2 are SGHVS and FQNEAQ. Trimming shortened V by 1 base and J by 4 bases, and 8 bases separated the two germline ends. This CDR3 has 13 residues.

The V gene is TRBV28, the J gene TRBJ2-7, with a weak D call TRBD2 (6 bases). CDR1 and CDR2 from the germline V gene are MDHEN and SYDVKM. CDR3 length: 13 amino acids. The DNA for the CDR3 is TGTGCTGTGGAGCGGGCCAACTCCTACGAGCAGTACTTC. It specifies CAVERANSYEQYF.

This chain joins TRBV27 and TRBJ2-7, with TRBD2 identical over 7 bases. There are 15 residues in the CDR3. Losses at the gene ends were 5 bases for V and 3 bases for J; bases not matched to a gene: 10. The germline V gene has CDR1 MNHEY and CDR2 SMNVEV (reference sequence). The CDR3 region has the DNA TGTGCCAGCAGTCTTACGAGCGGGATTTTCTACGAGCAGTACTTC. Its translation is CASSLTSGIFYEQYF.

The chain combines TRBV25-1 with TRBJ1-3; D is possibly TRBD1 (6 bases). V was clipped by 3 bases and J by 4 bases, with 19 bases between them. The V gene's germline CDR1 is MGHDK and CDR2 SYGVNS. The length of the CDR3 is 17 residues. CDR3 DNA: TGTGCCAGCAGTGATTCCGGGACACATTCTTTCGGAAACACCATATATTTT. This gives the protein CASSDSGTHSFGNTIYF.

The genes are TRBV13 and TRBJ1-2, with a tentative D call TRBD1 (5 bases). CDR1 and CDR2 (germline): PRHDT, FYEKMQ (reference sequence). V gave up 4 bases and J gave up 5 bases, with 11 bases separating them. CDR3 length equals 13 residues. The CDR3 protein is CASSSRVGYGYTF. The CDR3 DNA reads TGTGCCAGCAGCTCCAGGGTCGGTTATGGCTACACCTTC.

V is TRBV19 and J is TRBJ2-2, with 8 positions matching TRBD2. The germline V gene has CDR1 LNHDA and CDR2 SQIVND (reference sequence). The V and J ends lost 5 bases and 8 bases, in that order; junction bases with no gene match: 10. This CDR3 has 15 residues. The CDR3 nucleotides are TGTGCCAGTAGTGGCGCCAGCGGGAGCGTTGGGGAGCTGTTTTTT. Encoded protein: CASSGASGSVGELFF.

J is TRBJ1-2 and V is TRBV30; unclear D gene. The CDR3 loop spans 12 amino acids. Germline CDR1 reads GTSNPN; CDR2 reads SVGIG (reference sequence). V lost 2 bases to trimming and J lost 10 bases, with 14 bases between them. As DNA, the CDR3 is TGTGCCTGGAGTCCTATTCCCCTCTCCTACACCTTC. As protein: CAWSPIPLSYTF. Looking up the rest from reference TRBV30 and TRBJ1-2 gives the full variable domain: SQTIHQWPATLVQPVGSPLSLECTVEGTSNPNLYWYRQAAGRGLQLLFYSVGIGQISSEVPQNLSASRPQDRQFILSSKKLLLSDSGFYLCAWSPIPLSYTFGSGTRLTVV.

V usage is TRBV6-5 and J usage is TRBJ2-1, with D perhaps TRBD1 (5 bases). V was clipped by 8 bases and J by 8 bases, with 19 bases between them. Germline V lookup: CDR1 MNHEY, CDR2 SVGAGI. The CDR3 contains 14 residues. The CDR3 reads CASRRGGEVDEQFF. The CDR3 DNA sequence: TGTGCCAGCCGAAGGGGCGGAGAGGTCGATGAGCAGTTCTTC.

The V gene is TRBV2, the J gene TRBJ1-5, with D unresolved. CDR1 SNHLY and CDR2 FYNNEI come from the germline V gene. This CDR3 region has 14 residues. Trimming cost V 8 bases and J 4 bases, with 15 bases left between them. DNA of the CDR3: TGTGCCAGCCAGGAACGGGGTGTTAATCAGCCCCAGCATTTT. Its protein is CASQERGVNQPQHF. Based on the CDR3 plus reference TRBV2 and TRBJ1-5, the full variable domain is EPEVTQTPSHQVTQMGQEVILRCVPISNHLYFYWYRQILGQKVEFLVSFYNNEISEKSEIFDDQFSVERPDGSNFTLKIRSTKLEDSAMYFCASQERGVNQPQHFGDGTRLSIL.

V usage is TRBV6-2 or TRBV6-3 and J usage is TRBJ2-5; TRBD2 agrees at 11 bases. CDR3 length: 16 residues. V was clipped by 4 bases and J by 5 bases; unmatched bases: 9. Germline V gene sequence: CDR1 MNHEY, CDR2 SVGEGT. Here the CDR3 reads CASSSRSGGAYETQYF. CDR3 coding DNA: TGTGCCAGCAGTTCGCGTAGCGGGGGGGCTTATGAGACCCAGTACTTC.

CDR3 loop: CSASQGVSNQPQHF. The CDR3 coding sequence is TGCAGTGCTAGTCAGGGTGTTAGCAATCAGCCCCAGCATTTT. J is TRBJ1-5 and V is TRBV20-1, with D possibly TRBD1 on 5 matching bases. The V and J ends lost 3 bases and 0 bases respectively, with 9 bases between them. The CDR3 spans 14 residues. Germline V CDR1 and CDR2: DFQATT, SNEGSKA (reference sequence).